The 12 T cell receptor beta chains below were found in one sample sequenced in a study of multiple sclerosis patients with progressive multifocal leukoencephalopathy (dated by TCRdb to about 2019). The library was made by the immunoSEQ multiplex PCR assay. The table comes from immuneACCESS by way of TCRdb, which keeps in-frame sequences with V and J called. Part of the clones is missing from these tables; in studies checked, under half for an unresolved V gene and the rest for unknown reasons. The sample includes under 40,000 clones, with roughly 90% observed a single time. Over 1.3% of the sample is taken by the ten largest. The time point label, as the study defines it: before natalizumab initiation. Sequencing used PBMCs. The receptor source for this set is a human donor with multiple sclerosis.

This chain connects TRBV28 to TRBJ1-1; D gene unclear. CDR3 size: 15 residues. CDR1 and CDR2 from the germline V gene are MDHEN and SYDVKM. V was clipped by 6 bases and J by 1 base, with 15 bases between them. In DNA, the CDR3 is TGTGCCAGCAGGCCTCTTGGACCGCAGAACACTGAAGCTTTCTTT. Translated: CASRPLGPQNTEAFF.

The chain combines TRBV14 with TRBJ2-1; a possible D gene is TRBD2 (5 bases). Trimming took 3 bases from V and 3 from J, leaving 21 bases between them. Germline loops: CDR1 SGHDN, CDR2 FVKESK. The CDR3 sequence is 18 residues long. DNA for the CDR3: TGTGCCAGCAGCCACACCTCTCGGGGTTTTATGGTCTACAATGAGCAGTTCTTC. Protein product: CASSHTSRGFMVYNEQFF.

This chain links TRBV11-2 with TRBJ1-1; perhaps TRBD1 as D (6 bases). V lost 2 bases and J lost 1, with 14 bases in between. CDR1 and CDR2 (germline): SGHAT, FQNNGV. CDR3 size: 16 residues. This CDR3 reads CASSLKGGMENTEAFF. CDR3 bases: TGTGCCAGCAGCTTAAAGGGGGGGATGGAGAACACTGAAGCTTTCTTT.

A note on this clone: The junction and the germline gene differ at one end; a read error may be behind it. Here the CDR3 reads CASEGWNSYGQYF. Here the CDR3 DNA reads TGTGCCAGCGAAGGGTGGAACTCCTACGGGCAGTACTTC. V usage is TRBV7-9 and J usage is TRBJ2-7; D uncertain. Per the germline V gene, CDR1 is SEHNR and CDR2 is FQNEAQ (reference sequence). This CDR3 is built from 13 residues.

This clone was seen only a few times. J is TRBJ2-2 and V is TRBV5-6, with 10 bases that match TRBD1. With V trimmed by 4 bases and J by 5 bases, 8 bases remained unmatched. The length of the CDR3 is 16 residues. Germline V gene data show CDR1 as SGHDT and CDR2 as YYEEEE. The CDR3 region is CASSLPGTGVTGELFF. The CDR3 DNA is TGTGCCAGCAGCCTCCCCGGGACAGGGGTTACCGGGGAGCTGTTTTTT.

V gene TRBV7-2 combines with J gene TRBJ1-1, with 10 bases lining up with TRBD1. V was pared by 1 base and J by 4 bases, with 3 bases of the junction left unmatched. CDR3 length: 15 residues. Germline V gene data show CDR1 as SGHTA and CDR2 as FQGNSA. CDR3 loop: CASSLEGQGSTEAFF. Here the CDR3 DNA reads TGTGCCAGCAGCTTAGAGGGACAGGGGTCCACTGAAGCTTTCTTT. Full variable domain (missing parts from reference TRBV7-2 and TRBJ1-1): GAGVSQSPSNKVTEKGKDVELRCDPISGHTALYWYRQSLGQGLEFLIYFQGNSAPDKSGLPSDRFSAERTGGSVSTLTIQRTQQEDSAVYLCASSLEGQGSTEAFFGQGTRLTVV.

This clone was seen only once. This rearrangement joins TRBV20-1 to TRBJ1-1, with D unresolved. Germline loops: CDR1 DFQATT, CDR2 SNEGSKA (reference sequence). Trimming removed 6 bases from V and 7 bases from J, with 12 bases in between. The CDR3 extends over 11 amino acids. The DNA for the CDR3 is TGCAGTGCAACGGGAGGGATTGAAGCTTTCTTT. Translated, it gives CSATGGIEAFF.

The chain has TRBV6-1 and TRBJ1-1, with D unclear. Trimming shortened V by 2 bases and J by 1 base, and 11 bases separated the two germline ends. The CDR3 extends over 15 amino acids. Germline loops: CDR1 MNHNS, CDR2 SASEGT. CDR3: CASSEFPRTNTEAFF. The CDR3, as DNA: TGTGCCAGCAGTGAATTTCCCCGTACGAACACTGAAGCTTTCTTT.

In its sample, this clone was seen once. CDR3 nucleotide sequence: TGTGCCAGCAGCCGCGGGACAGTGCCTTCCACTGAAGCTTTCTTT. It is translated as CASSRGTVPSTEAFF. The V and J genes are TRBV7-9 and TRBJ1-1; 7 nucleotides align to TRBD1. The CDR3 runs to 15 residues. Germline CDR1 reads SEHNR; CDR2 reads FQNEAQ (reference sequence). Unmatched junction bases numbered 10, after V lost 5 bases and J lost 4 bases.

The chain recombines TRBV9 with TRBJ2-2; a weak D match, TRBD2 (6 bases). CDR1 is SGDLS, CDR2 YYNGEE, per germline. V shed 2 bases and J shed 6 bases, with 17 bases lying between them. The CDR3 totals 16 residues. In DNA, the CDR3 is TGTGCCAGCAGCGTCCGCTTAGCGGAAGGAGCCGGGGAGCTGTTTTTT. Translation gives CASSVRLAEGAGELFF.

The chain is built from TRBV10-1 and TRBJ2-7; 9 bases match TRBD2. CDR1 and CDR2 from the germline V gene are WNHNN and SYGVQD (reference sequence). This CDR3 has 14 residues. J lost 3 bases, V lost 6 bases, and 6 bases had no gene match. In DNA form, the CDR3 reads TGCGCCAGCAGGGGGAGCGGGAGGTTCTACGAGCAGTACTTC. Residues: CASRGSGRFYEQYF.

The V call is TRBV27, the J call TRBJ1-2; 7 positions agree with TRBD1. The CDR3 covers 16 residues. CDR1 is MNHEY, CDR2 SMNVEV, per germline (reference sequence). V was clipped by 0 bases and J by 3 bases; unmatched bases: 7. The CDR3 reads CASSLSLPTGDYGYTF. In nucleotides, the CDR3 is TGTGCCAGCAGTTTATCGCTCCCTACAGGGGACTATGGCTACACCTTC.